Listed here are 17 T cell receptor beta chains from one sample, sequenced in a study of T-cell memory formation after mild COVID-19. TCRdb itself ran the 5' RACE reads through MiXCR, one entry per CDR3 protein. The sample records 550,000 to 650,000 distinct CDR3 sequences, roughly a sixth being singletons. The sample consisted of PBMCs or a T cell subset sorted from them (not recorded which). The receptors were sampled from an adult woman who had mild COVID-19 (a few samples of this study predate the infection). Cell type and time point are not known.

This clonotype was seen a handful of times. V usage is TRBV20-1 and J usage is TRBJ2-5; 8 bases are shared with TRBD2. This CDR3 comprises 13 residues. CDR1 and CDR2 (germline): DFQATT, SNEGSKA (reference sequence). With 4 bases clipped from V and 4 bases from J, the junction kept 5 bases outside the gene matches. The CDR3 protein is CSATGTRRETQYF. The CDR3 bases are TGCAGTGCTACCGGGACTAGAAGAGAGACCCAGTACTTC.

This clonotype was seen a handful of times. This chain uses TRBV20-1 with TRBJ2-7, with 8 nucleotides matching TRBD2. The CDR3 spans 14 residues. The V gene's germline CDR1 is DFQATT and CDR2 SNEGSKA (reference sequence). Trimming took 4 bases from V and 0 from J; bases not matched to a gene: 5. In nucleotides, the CDR3 is TGCAGTGCTATTAGCGGGGTGTCCTCCTACGAGCAGTACTTC. As protein: CSAISGVSSYEQYF.

This clonotype was recorded a few times. This sequence joins TRBV21-1 and TRBJ2-3; TRBD1, the table's D call, lacks a check against the DNA. TRBV21-1 has pseudogene status. CDR3 length: 20 residues. The CDR3 protein is CASSKVFPPTGQDNTDTQYF. The CDR3 bases are TGTGCCAGCAGCAAAGTATTTCCCCCAACAGGACAGGATAACACAGATACGCAGTATTTT.

The chain has TRBV5-6 and TRBJ1-2, with a tentative D call TRBD1 (5 bases). Trimming removed 2 bases at V and 4 bases at J, with 15 bases between. The CDR3 sequence is 15 residues long. CDR1 and CDR2 from the germline V gene are SGHDT and YYEEEE. The CDR3 coding sequence is TGTGCCAGCAGCTTAGGGGAAGAAGGAGTCTATGGCTACACCTTC. This translates into CASSLGEEGVYGYTF. The full variable domain, rest sourced from reference TRBV5-6 and TRBJ1-2, is DAGVTQSPTHLIKTRGQQVTLRCSPKSGHDTVSWYQQALGQGPQFIFQYYEEEERQRGNFPDRFSGHQFPNYSSELNVNALLLGDSALYLCASSLGEEGVYGYTFGSGTRLTVV.

The chain has TRBV12-3 or TRBV12-4 and TRBJ1-4; unclear D gene. V gave up 7 bases and J gave up 4 bases, with 7 bases separating them. The CDR3 consists of 12 residues. CDR3: CASKGYNEKLFF. CDR3 bases: TGTGCCAGCAAGGGTTATAATGAAAAACTGTTTTTT.

There are a few counts of this clonotype. The rearrangement uses TRBV10-3 and TRBJ2-1; 10 nucleotides align to TRBD2. Germline assignment: CDR1 ENHRY and CDR2 SYGVKD. Germline trimming cut 3 bases from V and 7 bases from J; bases unmatched to any gene: 3. This CDR3 has 14 residues. The chain's CDR3 is CAISDSGRANEQFF. As DNA, the CDR3 is TGTGCCATCAGTGACAGCGGGAGGGCGAATGAGCAGTTCTTC.

A few counts support this clonotype. The chain links TRBV7-2 to TRBJ2-1; TRBD2 agrees at 13 bases. Germline CDR1 SGHTA, CDR2 FQGNSA. CDR3 length: 16 residues. Germline trimming cut 1 base from V and 9 bases from J; bases unmatched to any gene: 6. CDR3 region: CASSLVVGTSGIEQFF. The CDR3 coding sequence is TGTGCCAGCAGCTTAGTGGTAGGGACTAGCGGGATTGAGCAGTTCTTC.

The chain carries TRBV10-3 and TRBJ2-7, with D possibly being TRBD2 (5 bases). V was clipped by 8 bases and J by 0 bases, with 17 bases between them. Looked up from germline, CDR1 is ENHRY and CDR2 is SYGVKD. The CDR3 length is 15 residues. The CDR3 loop is CAIGRGGTLSYEQYF. CDR3 DNA: TGTGCCATCGGCCGAGGAGGTACACTCTCCTACGAGCAGTACTTC.

There are a few counts of this clonotype. J is TRBJ2-3 and V is TRBV4-2; D remains ambiguous. This CDR3 is built from 13 residues. V lost 2 bases and J lost 5, with 8 bases in between. Germline V gene sequence: CDR1 LGHNA, CDR2 YNFKEQ. CDR3 sequence reads: CASSQRPEDTQYF. In DNA, the CDR3 is TGTGCCAGCAGCCAACGACCAGAAGATACGCAGTATTTT.

This clonotype appeared many times. V usage is TRBV6-5 and J usage is TRBJ1-1, with D tentatively TRBD1 (5 bases). The V gene lost 0 bases and the J gene lost 0 bases, with 8 bases spanning the gap. CDR3 length equals 15 residues. CDR1 and CDR2 (germline): MNHEY, SVGAGI. The CDR3 region is CASSYSRAMNTEAFF. CDR3 coding DNA: TGTGCCAGCAGTTACTCCAGGGCAATGAACACTGAAGCTTTCTTT.

There are a few counts of this clonotype. The V call is TRBV20-1, the J call TRBJ2-5, with D unclear. Germline loops: CDR1 DFQATT, CDR2 SNEGSKA (reference sequence). The CDR3 sequence is 12 residues long. V lost 6 bases and J lost 4, with 12 bases in between. CDR3 nucleotide sequence: TGCAGTGCCGTAGGGTTCGGAGAGACCCAGTACTTC. Translated, it gives CSAVGFGETQYF.

This chain connects TRBV6-1 to TRBJ2-7, with 7 bases fitting TRBD1. Germline assignment: CDR1 MNHNS and CDR2 SASEGT. The junction had 9 bases not matched to a gene; V was cut back by 8 bases and J by 2 bases. The CDR3 runs to 14 residues. CDR3 sequence reads: CASHRPDRPYEQYF. The DNA for the CDR3 is TGTGCCAGCCACCGCCCGGACAGGCCCTACGAGCAGTACTTC.

In this sample, this clonotype turned up many times. This rearrangement joins TRBV5-1 to TRBJ2-3; the D gene is possibly TRBD2 (6 bases). CDR3 size: 14 residues. Germline-derived CDR1 and CDR2 are SGHRS and YFSETQ. V lost 4 bases to trimming and J lost 11 bases, with 20 bases between them. CDR3 nucleotide sequence: TGCGCCAGCAGCCCGTGGAGGGAACTTTCAGGGCAGTATTTT. Translation: CASSPWRELSGQYF.

This clonotype was seen more than once but under ten times. The J gene is TRBJ2-1, the V gene TRBV29-1, with 8 nucleotides matching TRBD2. V trimming: 0 bases; J trimming: 9 bases; junction bases outside the gene matches: 7. Per the germline V gene, CDR1 is SQVTM and CDR2 is ANQGSEA. The CDR3 consists of 14 residues. CDR3 region: CSVEDRGLVVEQFF. The CDR3, as DNA: TGCAGCGTTGAAGATAGGGGACTAGTTGTTGAGCAGTTCTTC.

V and J are TRBV7-2 and TRBJ2-3, with D possibly TRBD2 on 5 matching bases. V was clipped by 0 bases and J by 5 bases, with 15 bases between them. Germline loops: CDR1 SGHTA, CDR2 FQGNSA. This CDR3 region has 16 residues. The CDR3 DNA is TGTGCCAGCAGCTTAGCTCACGGGAAAGGACTAGATACGCAGTATTTT. Translated, it gives CASSLAHGKGLDTQYF.

This clonotype turned up a few times. The chain uses TRBV18 and TRBJ1-2; D is undetermined. Trimming pared 1 base from V and 4 bases from J, leaving 16 bases between. The CDR3 runs to 16 residues. The germline V gene encodes CDR1 KGHSH and CDR2 LQKENI. CDR3 protein: CASSPRSEGVSYGYTF. The CDR3 nucleotides are TGTGCCAGCTCACCACGGTCAGAAGGAGTGTCCTATGGCTACACCTTC.

This clonotype was observed a few times. The chain is built from TRBV24-1 and TRBJ2-2; D perhaps matches TRBD1 (6 bases). V lost 10 bases, J lost 0 bases, and 11 bases lay in between. This CDR3 region has 14 residues. In germline, CDR1 is KGHDR, CDR2 SFDVKD. DNA for the CDR3: TGTGCCACTAGGACAGACGCGAACACCGGGGAGCTGTTTTTT. Its translation is CATRTDANTGELFF.